The T cell receptor beta chain under discussion was sequenced for a study of cytomegalovirus exposure and HLA in healthy donors. For the study at large: In an earlier analysis, 90 million to 130 million unique TCR beta sequences were found from 200 million or so T cells. Drawn from HLA-typed donors, roughly 87 million unique TCRs were held in an early data release.

General observations from the study: A later examination showed that TCR association rates differed by HLA locus, with DRB1 most and HLA-C fewest.

V lost 5 bases to trimming and J lost 2 bases, with 11 bases between them. CDR1 and CDR2 (germline): MDHEN, SYDVKM. The CDR3 spans 14 residues. Primers for the PCR totalled 60 Vbeta and 13 Jbeta. Data came from immunoSEQ multiplex PCR; TCRdb stores just in-frame clones and leaves some out. The sample comprises about 130,000 clones, around 77% of which are singletons, and roughly 13% rests with the top ten. In regard to this clone: Its antigen is currently unknown.

Sequencing used PBMCs. This sequence joins TRBV28 and TRBJ2-3, with D maybe TRBD2 (5 bases). This TCR came from a middle-aged woman in good health and CMV-seropositive. In DNA form, the CDR3 reads TGTGCCAGCAGTCTAACGGGGTACACAGATACGCAGTATTTT. Translated, it gives CASSLTGYTDTQYF.